Listed below are T cell receptor beta chains from one sample, sequenced in a study of monozygotic twins with inflammatory bowel disease. TCRdb re-called the 5' RACE reads; one entry per CDR3 protein, DNA not given. This table lists approximately 200,000 distinct CDR3 sequences. The sample consisted of blood. Receptors were obtained from a human donor with ulcerative colitis or Crohn's disease, or a healthy co-twin of an affected twin (not recorded which). Each CDR3 is given with its conserved first and last residue. The listing skips clone size in some rows; elsewhere it reads once, few, many or a size class.

size	J	V	length	CDR3
.	TRBJ1-5	TRBV20-1	14	CSAQQQTSSRPQHF
.	TRBJ1-1	TRBV4-1	17	CASSHLAGGKLNTEAFF
.	TRBJ2-2	TRBV24-1	17	CATSFNDRPLNTGELFF
medium-sized	TRBJ1-2	TRBV6-5	15	CASSQRDFGRDSYTF
.	TRBJ2-1	TRBV3-1	14	CASGSRDRGNEQFF
.	TRBJ2-1	TRBV7-2	11	CASSLTGLQFF
.	TRBJ2-7	TRBV6-5	14	CASSYLGTSYEQYF
.	TRBJ1-4	TRBV11-2	18	CASSQGTPRRSTNEKLFF
.	TRBJ2-1	TRBV7-2	15	CASSLRGSRSNEQFF
.	TRBJ2-1	TRBV18	15	CASSQGSAGGNEQFF
.	TRBJ2-3	TRBV7-2	15	CASILQGAPTDTQYF
.	TRBJ2-1	TRBV15	17	CATSREGGSISYNEQFF
.	TRBJ2-7	TRBV12-3/TRBV12-4	12	CASSFNRGEQYF
.	TRBJ2-2	TRBV20-1	15	CSARVRTGNTGELFF
.	TRBJ1-4	TRBV7-2	14	CASSLVPQIEKLFF
.	TRBJ2-7	TRBV20-1	12	CSARGSTHEQYF
.	TRBJ1-5	TRBV2	18	CASRGTGGRKYSNQPQHF
.	TRBJ2-2	TRBV29-1	16	CSVEDDGTGNTGELFF
.	TRBJ1-6	TRBV27	14	CASSWTENNSPLHF
.	TRBJ1-1	TRBV7-6	13	CASSSFGRTEAFF
.	TRBJ2-1	TRBV6-5	15	CASSYELAGYNEQFF
.	TRBJ1-1	TRBV4-1	15	CASSQEYRVGTEAFF
.	TRBJ2-2	TRBV7-2	16	CASSLAISGGGGELFF
.	TRBJ1-1	TRBV12-3/TRBV12-4	15	CASTPPPGVNTEAFF
.	TRBJ2-5	TRBV20-1	13	CSAPREGGETQYF
.	TRBJ1-1	TRBV5-1	14	CASSLPGPNTEAFF
.	TRBJ2-2	TRBV5-1	15	CASSFSGMNTGELFF
.	TRBJ2-1	TRBV20-1	15	CSARDRGQTYNEQFF
.	TRBJ2-5	TRBV4-2	15	CASSQGTGRDETQYF
.	TRBJ2-5	TRBV11-2	14	CASSLSTYRETQYF
.	TRBJ2-3	TRBV6-1	15	CASNPGGTGTDTQYF
.	TRBJ2-1	TRBV7-9	13	CASSLELVNEQFF
.	TRBJ1-5	TRBV21-1	16	CASTQPRGTNNQPQHF
.	TRBJ2-7	TRBV28	19	CASTFGPFRAPTLGGGQYF
.	TRBJ2-7	TRBV30	13	CAWSHGNGYEQYF
.	TRBJ1-2	TRBV29-1	13	CSARQGLVYVYTF
.	TRBJ2-2	TRBV5-6	13	CASTLRGAGELLF
.	TRBJ1-5	TRBV20-1	12	CSAKQNNQPQHF
.	TRBJ2-7	TRBV10-3	15	CAISDGTDFGYEQYF
.	TRBJ2-6	TRBV14	16	CASTGWGFSGANVLTF
.	TRBJ2-7	TRBV2	13	CASKGRASYEQYF
.	TRBJ2-7	TRBV5-1	16	CASSIGQGALNQVQYF
.	TRBJ1-2	TRBV5-1	12	CASSLTGLGYTF
.	TRBJ2-1	TRBV5-1	15	CASSAGTGGRYEQFF
.	TRBJ2-1	TRBV27	14	CASRGTGVRNEQFF
.	TRBJ2-7	TRBV7-2	11	CASGGGYGQYF
.	TRBJ1-1	TRBV4-3	14	CASSPGTGYTEAFF
.	TRBJ2-7	TRBV6-2/TRBV6-3	13	CASSVTAPYEQYF
.	TRBJ2-3	TRBV7-9	13	CASSFARADTQYF
.	TRBJ2-7	TRBV12-3/TRBV12-4	14	CASSPRGPWGEQYF
.	TRBJ2-1	TRBV7-9	15	CASSPFPRDSNEQFF